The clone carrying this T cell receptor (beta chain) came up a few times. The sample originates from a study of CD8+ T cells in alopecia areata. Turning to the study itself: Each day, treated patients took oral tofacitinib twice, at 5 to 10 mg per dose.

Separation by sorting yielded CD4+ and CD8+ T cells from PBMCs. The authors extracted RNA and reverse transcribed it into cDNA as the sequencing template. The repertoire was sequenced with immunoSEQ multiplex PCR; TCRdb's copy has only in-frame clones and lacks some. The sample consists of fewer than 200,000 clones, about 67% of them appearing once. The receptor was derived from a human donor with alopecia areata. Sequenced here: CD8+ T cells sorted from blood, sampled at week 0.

CDR3 DNA: TGTGCCACCAGTGGTGAGGGCCACGAGCAGTACTTC. It encodes CATSGEGHEQYF. V gene TRBV15 combines with J gene TRBJ2-7; weak D call: TRBD2 (5 bases). Germline-derived CDR1 and CDR2 are LNHNV and YYDKDF (reference sequence). This CDR3 spans 12 amino acids. The V end was cut by 6 bases, the J end by 5 bases, with 11 bases between.